A single sample gave rise to the 28 T cell receptor beta chains below, sequenced in a study of radiotherapy plus CTLA-4 blockade in lung cancer. Sequencing used immunoSEQ multiplex PCR; TCRdb keeps in-frame clones, though not all of them. The sample has some 52,000 clones, roughly 80% seen once. The sample was peripheral blood, taken from a patient treated with radiotherapy plus ipilimumab. These TCRs come from a human donor with non-small cell lung cancer who had a partial response to radiotherapy plus ipilimumab.

The chain is built from TRBV2 and TRBJ2-2; 8 nucleotides line up with TRBD1. The CDR3 has 14 residues. The ends lost 8 bases at V and 1 base at J; junction bases unmatched: 3. Germline loops: CDR1 SNHLY, CDR2 FYNNEI. The CDR3 region is CASGGTGNTGELFF. The CDR3 DNA reads TGTGCCAGCGGGGGGACAGGGAACACCGGGGAGCTGTTTTTT.

The genes are TRBV4-1 and TRBJ2-7, with TRBD2 matching 9 bases. V lost 1 base, J lost 0 bases, and 10 bases stayed unmatched. This CDR3 comprises 18 residues. Germline lookup yields CDR1 MGHRA and CDR2 YSYEKL. In nucleotides, the CDR3 is TGCGCCAGCAGCCAAGCAGACTTCCTAGCGGGGAACTCCTACGAGCAGTACTTC. Its translation: CASSQADFLAGNSYEQYF.

This clone was detected once. V is TRBV10-2 and J is TRBJ1-4, with a weak D call TRBD1 (5 bases). From germline, CDR1 is WSHSY and CDR2 SAAADI. The CDR3 covers 15 residues. V lost 4 bases to trimming and J lost 1 base, with 10 bases between them. Here the CDR3 DNA reads TGCGCCAGCAGTGGGTACGGGGGAACTAATGAAAAACTGTTTTTT. It translates to CASSGYGGTNEKLFF.

The V gene is TRBV7-2, the J gene TRBJ2-7, with D possibly being TRBD1 (5 bases). Trimming left V 1 base short and J 6 bases short, with 13 bases between. From germline, CDR1 is SGHTA and CDR2 FQGNSA. The CDR3 extends over 14 amino acids. CDR3 sequence reads: CASSLDRIFGEQYF. DNA of the CDR3: TGTGCCAGCAGCTTAGACAGGATCTTCGGCGAGCAGTACTTC.

The rearrangement joins TRBV28 to TRBJ2-7; D is undetermined. Germline assignment: CDR1 MDHEN and CDR2 SYDVKM. The V end lost 3 bases, the J end lost 0 bases, and 3 bases lay between the germline ends. The CDR3 spans 12 residues. The CDR3: CASSLSSYEQYF. The CDR3 bases are TGTGCCAGCAGTTTGAGCTCCTACGAGCAGTACTTC. The entire variable domain, with the rest obtained from reference TRBV28 and TRBJ2-7, is as follows: DVKVTQSSRYLVKRTGEKVFLECVQDMDHENMFWYRQDPGLGLRLIYFSYDVKMKEKGDIPEGYSVSREKKERFSLILESASTNQTSMYLCASSLSSYEQYFGPGTRLTVT.

The V call is TRBV2, the J call TRBJ1-1; no clear D. In germline, CDR1 is SNHLY, CDR2 FYNNEI. V gave up 4 bases and J gave up 5 bases, with 5 bases separating them. CDR3 length: 11 residues. CDR3 nucleotides: TGTGCCAGCAGTGTCCGTACTGAAGCTTTCTTT. This encodes CASSVRTEAFF.

The V and J genes are TRBV30 and TRBJ1-4; D gene uncertain. This CDR3 is 12 amino acids long. V was clipped by 8 bases and J by 8 bases, with 15 bases between them. The germline V gene encodes CDR1 GTSNPN and CDR2 SVGIG (reference sequence). This CDR3 is CALSREDEKLFF. CDR3 coding DNA: TGTGCCCTTAGCCGGGAGGACGAAAAACTGTTTTTT.

This clone was observed a few times. The chain links TRBV6-5 to TRBJ1-3; unclear D gene. The CDR3 runs to 15 residues. Germline V gene lookup returns CDR1 MNHEY and CDR2 SVGAGI. V lost 2 bases, J lost 0 bases, and 8 bases lay in between. CDR3: CASSYKHSSGNTIYF. The CDR3 DNA reads TGTGCCAGCAGTTACAAACACAGCTCTGGAAACACCATATATTTT.

This clone showed up just once. This chain links TRBV4-2 with TRBJ1-2, with D possibly being TRBD1 (6 bases). V lost 0 bases and J 4 bases, leaving 12 bases between the germline ends. CDR3 size: 15 residues. Germline values: CDR1 LGHNA, CDR2 YNFKEQ. The CDR3 spells CASSQDYQDSYGYTF. DNA of the CDR3: TGTGCCAGCAGCCAAGATTATCAGGACAGCTATGGCTACACCTTC.

The V and J genes are TRBV28 and TRBJ1-1, with a weak D call TRBD1 (5 bases). Germline V gene lookup returns CDR1 MDHEN and CDR2 SYDVKM. The CDR3 extends over 13 amino acids. The V and J ends lost 8 bases and 0 bases respectively, with 10 bases between them. This chain's CDR3 is CASHRQMNTEAFF. The DNA for the CDR3 is TGTGCCAGCCACAGACAGATGAACACTGAAGCTTTCTTT.

This clone was seen only a few times. This chain uses TRBV27 with TRBJ2-3; 11 bases match TRBD2. Germline V gene sequence: CDR1 MNHEY, CDR2 SMNVEV (reference sequence). V lost 7 bases, J lost 4 bases, and 7 bases stayed unmatched. The CDR3 length is 15 residues. The CDR3 DNA reads as TGTGCCAGCACCCAAATAGCGGGGGGGCCAGATACGCAGTATTTT. Its translation: CASTQIAGGPDTQYF.

V and J are TRBV7-6 and TRBJ2-2; 8 bases map to TRBD1. Germline CDR1 and CDR2: SGHVS and FNYEAQ. This CDR3 spans 15 amino acids. V lost 1 base to trimming and J lost 4 bases; unmatched junction nucleotides: 2. Here the CDR3 DNA reads TGTGCCAGCAGCTTAGGGACAGGGTCCACCGGGGAGCTGTTTTTT. The encoded protein is CASSLGTGSTGELFF.

The chain links TRBV27 to TRBJ2-1; D call uncertain. The CDR3 runs 12 residues. The germline V gene has CDR1 MNHEY and CDR2 SMNVEV (reference sequence). V was pared by 4 bases and J by 4 bases, with 5 bases between. CDR3 in DNA: TGTGCCAGCAGTTCCCGTTACAATGAGCAGTTCTTC. Its protein is CASSSRYNEQFF.

The CDR3 DNA reads as TGTGCCAGCAGTCCTTATATATCGGAGAGCACTGAAGCTTTCTTT. It encodes CASSPYISESTEAFF. The chain joins TRBV6-6 to TRBJ1-1, with unresolved D. The CDR3 runs 15 residues. Trimming cost V 5 bases and J 4 bases, with 17 bases left between them. Germline CDR1 is MNHNY and CDR2 is SVGAGI (reference sequence).

This clone was recorded a few times. The J gene is TRBJ2-1, the V gene TRBV5-1; 10 positions agree with TRBD1. The J segment lost 5 bases and the V segment lost 3 bases, leaving 8 bases of the junction unmatched. Germline loops: CDR1 SGHRS, CDR2 YFSETQ. The CDR3 loop spans 16 amino acids. The CDR3 DNA follows: TGCGCCAGCAGCTCCGGGGACAGGGGATTTAACAATGAGCAGTTCTTC. This encodes CASSSGDRGFNNEQFF.

This chain joins TRBV25-1 and TRBJ2-7, with D unclear. CDR1 MGHDK and CDR2 SYGVNS come from the germline V gene. Trimming stripped 3 bases from V and 7 bases from J, with 7 bases between. There are 11 residues in the CDR3. CDR3 nucleotide sequence: TGTGCCAGCAGTGAGGAGAGTGAGCAGTACTTC. As protein: CASSEESEQYF.

This clone came up a few times. The rearrangement uses TRBV5-1 and TRBJ2-7; D is unclear. The V and J ends lost 0 bases and 1 base respectively, with 5 bases between them. Germline CDR1 and CDR2: SGHRS and YFSETQ. The CDR3 extends over 13 amino acids. The CDR3, as DNA: TGCGCCAGCAGCTTGGCTGTATCCTACGAGCAGTACTTC. This codes for CASSLAVSYEQYF.

This clone turned up a few times. This chain uses TRBV10-2 with TRBJ1-1; D is uncertain. Trimming cost V 8 bases and J 6 bases, with 13 bases left between them. There are 12 residues in the CDR3. Germline V gives CDR1 WSHSY, CDR2 SAAADI. For the CDR3, the DNA is TGCGCCAGCCGACCACTCCGGGCTGAAGCTTTCTTT. Protein: CASRPLRAEAFF.

The chain combines TRBV4-2 with TRBJ2-5; 9 positions match TRBD2. There are 16 residues in the CDR3. V dropped 0 bases and J dropped 5; count of bases not matched to a gene: 7. Germline V gene lookup returns CDR1 LGHNA and CDR2 YNFKEQ. DNA for the CDR3: TGTGCCAGCAGCCAAGATATAGGACTAGCGTTTGAGACCCAGTACTTC. The encoded protein is CASSQDIGLAFETQYF.

The chain combines TRBV28 with TRBJ1-1; 12 bases line up with TRBD1. This CDR3 comprises 15 residues. CDR1 MDHEN and CDR2 SYDVKM come from the germline V gene. Unmatched junction bases numbered 7, after V lost 6 bases and J lost 5 bases. The CDR3 DNA follows: TGTGCCAGCAGCCTAGGGGGACAGGGGGCAACTGAAGCTTTCTTT. It yields the protein CASSLGGQGATEAFF.

The genes are TRBV2 and TRBJ2-3; 9 bases are shared with TRBD2. Germline CDR1 SNHLY, CDR2 FYNNEI. V shed 4 bases, J shed 2 bases, and the junction held 7 bases outside the gene matches. This CDR3 has 16 amino acids. The CDR3 protein is CASSGRGGSITDTQYF. CDR3 sequence (DNA): TGTGCCAGCAGTGGGCGGGGGGGATCCATCACAGATACGCAGTATTTT. Variable domain in full (rest from reference TRBV2 and TRBJ2-3): EPEVTQTPSHQVTQMGQEVILRCVPISNHLYFYWYRQILGQKVEFLVSFYNNEISEKSEIFDDQFSVERPDGSNFTLKIRSTKLEDSAMYFCASSGRGGSITDTQYFGPGTRLTVL.

The J gene is TRBJ2-5, the V gene TRBV5-8, with D perhaps TRBD1 (6 bases). The germline V and J ends were trimmed by 4 bases and 3 bases, with 10 bases remaining between them. The germline CDR1 and CDR2 sequences are SGHTS and YDEGEE. The CDR3 loop spans 13 amino acids. CDR3 bases: TGTGCCAGCAGCCCCCCAGGGGAAGAGACCCAGTACTTC. This sequence encodes CASSPPGEETQYF. Drawing the rest from reference TRBV5-8 and TRBJ2-5, the complete variable domain is EAGVTQSPTHLIKTRGQQATLRCSPISGHTSVYWYQQALGLGLQFLLWYDEGEERNRGNFPPRFSGRQFPNYSSELNVNALELEDSALYLCASSPPGEETQYFGPGTRLLVL.

The V call is TRBV10-2, the J call TRBJ2-3; TRBD2 matches 7 bases. Looked up from germline, CDR1 is WSHSY and CDR2 is SAAADI. Unmatched junction bases numbered 10, after V lost 4 bases and J lost 0 bases. The CDR3 has 17 residues. CDR3 sequence reads: CASSVAASGASTDTQYF. CDR3 DNA sequence: TGCGCCAGCAGTGTAGCTGCTAGCGGAGCTAGCACAGATACGCAGTATTTT.

This chain connects TRBV29-1 to TRBJ1-1, with 9 bases lining up with TRBD1. The length of the CDR3 is 13 residues. After removal of 5 bases from V and 3 bases from J, the junction contained 4 bases not matched to a gene. The V gene's germline CDR1 is SQVTM and CDR2 ANQGSEA. CDR3 loop: CSVNRGLDTEAFF. CDR3 nucleotides: TGCAGCGTTAACAGGGGGCTGGACACTGAAGCTTTCTTT.

V usage is TRBV14 and J usage is TRBJ2-1; 13 bases map to TRBD2. With 3 bases clipped from V and 6 bases from J, the junction kept 5 bases outside the gene matches. The CDR3 contains 16 residues. CDR1 is SGHDN, CDR2 FVKESK, per germline. This CDR3 reads CASSQELAGGLNEQFF. CDR3 bases: TGTGCCAGCAGCCAGGAACTAGCGGGGGGGCTCAATGAGCAGTTCTTC.

The J gene is TRBJ1-5, the V gene TRBV11-1, with D unresolved. The CDR3 is 13 amino acids. Germline V gives CDR1 SGHAT, CDR2 FQDESV (reference sequence). The V and J ends lost 4 bases and 4 bases respectively, with 8 bases between them. The CDR3 DNA reads as TGTGCCAGCAGCTCCGACGGGAATCAGCCCCAGCATTTT. The encoded protein is CASSSDGNQPQHF. The full variable domain, completed using reference TRBV11-1 and TRBJ1-5, is EAEVAQSPRYKITEKSQAVAFWCDPISGHATLYWYRQILGQGPELLVQFQDESVVDDSQLPKDRFSAERLKGVDSTLKIQPAELGDSAMYLCASSSDGNQPQHFGDGTRLSIL.

This sequence joins TRBV27 and TRBJ1-1; 7 bases map to TRBD1. Germline CDR1 is MNHEY and CDR2 is SMNVEV (reference sequence). The length of the CDR3 is 15 residues. Unmatched junction bases numbered 1, after V lost 0 bases and J lost 0 bases. This CDR3 reads CASSLSGTVNTEAFF. The CDR3 bases are TGTGCCAGCAGTTTATCCGGGACAGTGAACACTGAAGCTTTCTTT.

This clone was observed a few times. The chain combines TRBV6-6 with TRBJ1-4; 8 nucleotides match TRBD1. This CDR3 comprises 14 residues. Per the germline V gene, CDR1 is MNHNY and CDR2 is SVGAGI (reference sequence). The trim removed 8 bases at V and 12 bases at J, leaving 14 bases unmatched. The DNA for the CDR3 is TGTGCCAGCGGAATGACAGGGGAGGGTACGGAACTGTTTTTT. Translated, it gives CASGMTGEGTELFF.